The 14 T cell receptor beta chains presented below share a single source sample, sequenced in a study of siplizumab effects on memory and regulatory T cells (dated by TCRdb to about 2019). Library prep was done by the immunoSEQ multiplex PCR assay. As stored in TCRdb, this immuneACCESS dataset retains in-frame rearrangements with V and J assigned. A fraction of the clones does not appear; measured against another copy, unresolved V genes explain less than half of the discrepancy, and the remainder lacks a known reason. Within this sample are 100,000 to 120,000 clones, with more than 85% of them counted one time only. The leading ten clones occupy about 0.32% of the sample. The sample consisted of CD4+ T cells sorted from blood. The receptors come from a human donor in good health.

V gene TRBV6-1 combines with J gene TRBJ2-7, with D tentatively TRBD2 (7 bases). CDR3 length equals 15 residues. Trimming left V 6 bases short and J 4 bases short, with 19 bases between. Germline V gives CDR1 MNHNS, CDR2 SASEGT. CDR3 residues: CASSPLQGGGYEQYF. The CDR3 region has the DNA TGTGCCAGCAGCCCCCTACAGGGAGGGGGTTACGAGCAGTACTTC.

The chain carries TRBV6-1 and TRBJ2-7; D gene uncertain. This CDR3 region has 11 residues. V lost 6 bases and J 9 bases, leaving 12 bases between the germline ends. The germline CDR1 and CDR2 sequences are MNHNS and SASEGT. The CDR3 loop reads CASRDVALQYF. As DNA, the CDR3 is TGTGCCAGCAGGGACGTGGCCTTGCAGTACTTC.

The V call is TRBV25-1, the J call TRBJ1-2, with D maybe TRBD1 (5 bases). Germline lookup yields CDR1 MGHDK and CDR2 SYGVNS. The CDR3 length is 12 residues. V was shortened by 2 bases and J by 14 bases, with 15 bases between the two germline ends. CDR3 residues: CASSEGFQGLTF. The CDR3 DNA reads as TGTGCCAGCAGTGAAGGTTTTCAGGGTTTGACCTTC.

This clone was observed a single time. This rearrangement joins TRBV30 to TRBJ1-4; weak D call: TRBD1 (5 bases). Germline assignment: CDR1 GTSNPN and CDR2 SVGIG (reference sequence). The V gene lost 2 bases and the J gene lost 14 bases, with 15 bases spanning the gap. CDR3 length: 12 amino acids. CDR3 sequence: CAWSPSRGGLFF. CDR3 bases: TGTGCCTGGAGTCCATCCCGGGGCGGCCTGTTTTTT.

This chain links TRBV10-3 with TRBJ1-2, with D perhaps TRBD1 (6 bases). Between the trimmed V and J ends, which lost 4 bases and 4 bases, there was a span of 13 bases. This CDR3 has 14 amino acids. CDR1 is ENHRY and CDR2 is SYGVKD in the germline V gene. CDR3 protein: CAISVRDIGYGYTF. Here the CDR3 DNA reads TGTGCCATCAGTGTCCGGGACATAGGCTATGGCTACACCTTC.

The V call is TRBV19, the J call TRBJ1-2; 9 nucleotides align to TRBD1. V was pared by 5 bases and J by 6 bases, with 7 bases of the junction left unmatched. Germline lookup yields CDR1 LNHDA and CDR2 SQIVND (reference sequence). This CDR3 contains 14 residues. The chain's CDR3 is CASSVNRGQDGYTF. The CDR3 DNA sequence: TGTGCCAGTAGTGTGAACAGGGGGCAGGATGGCTACACCTTC. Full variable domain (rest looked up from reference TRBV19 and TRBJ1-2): DGGITQSPKYLFRKEGQNVTLSCEQNLNHDAMYWYRQDPGQGLRLIYYSQIVNDFQKGDIAEGYSVSREKKESFPLTVTSAQKNPTAFYLCASSVNRGQDGYTFGSGTRLTVV.

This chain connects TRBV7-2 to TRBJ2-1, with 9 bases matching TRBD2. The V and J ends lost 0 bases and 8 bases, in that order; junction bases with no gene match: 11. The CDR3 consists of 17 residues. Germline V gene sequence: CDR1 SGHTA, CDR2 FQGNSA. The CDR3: CASSLAGTSTDGDEQFF. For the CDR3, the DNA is TGTGCCAGCAGCTTAGCCGGGACTAGCACCGATGGGGATGAGCAGTTCTTC.

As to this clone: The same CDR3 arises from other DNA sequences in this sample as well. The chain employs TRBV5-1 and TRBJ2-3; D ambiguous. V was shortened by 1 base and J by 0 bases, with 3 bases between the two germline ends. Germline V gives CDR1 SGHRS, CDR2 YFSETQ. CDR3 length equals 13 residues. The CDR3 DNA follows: TGCGCCAGCAGCTTGTTTAGCACAGATACGCAGTATTTT. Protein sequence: CASSLFSTDTQYF. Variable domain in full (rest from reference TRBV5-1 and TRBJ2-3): KAGVTQTPRYLIKTRGQQVTLSCSPISGHRSVSWYQQTPGQGLQFLFEYFSETQRNKGNFPGRFSGRQFSNSRSEMNVSTLELGDSALYLCASSLFSTDTQYFGPGTRLTVL.

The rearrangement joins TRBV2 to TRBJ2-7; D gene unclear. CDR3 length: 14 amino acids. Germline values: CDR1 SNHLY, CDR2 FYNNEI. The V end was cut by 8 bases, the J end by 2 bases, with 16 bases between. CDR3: CASYLETWAYEQYF. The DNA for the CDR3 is TGTGCCAGCTACCTCGAGACGTGGGCCTACGAGCAGTACTTC. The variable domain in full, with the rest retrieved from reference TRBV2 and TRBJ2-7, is EPEVTQTPSHQVTQMGQEVILRCVPISNHLYFYWYRQILGQKVEFLVSFYNNEISEKSEIFDDQFSVERPDGSNFTLKIRSTKLEDSAMYFCASYLETWAYEQYFGPGTRLTVT.

The CDR3 sequence is CAWRSSRSYNEQFF. Here the CDR3 DNA reads TGTGCCTGGAGGTCTAGTAGGTCCTACAATGAGCAGTTCTTC. V gene TRBV30 combines with J gene TRBJ2-1, with D uncertain. The CDR3 loop spans 14 amino acids. Trimming shortened V by 3 bases and J by 1 base, and 10 bases separated the two germline ends. Germline loops: CDR1 GTSNPN, CDR2 SVGIG (reference sequence).

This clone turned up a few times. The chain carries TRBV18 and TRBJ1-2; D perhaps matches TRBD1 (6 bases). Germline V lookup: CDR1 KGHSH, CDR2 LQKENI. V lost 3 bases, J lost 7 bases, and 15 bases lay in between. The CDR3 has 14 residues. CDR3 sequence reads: CASSPPTQGSGYTF. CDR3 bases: TGTGCCAGCTCACCGCCCACGCAGGGGTCTGGCTACACCTTC.

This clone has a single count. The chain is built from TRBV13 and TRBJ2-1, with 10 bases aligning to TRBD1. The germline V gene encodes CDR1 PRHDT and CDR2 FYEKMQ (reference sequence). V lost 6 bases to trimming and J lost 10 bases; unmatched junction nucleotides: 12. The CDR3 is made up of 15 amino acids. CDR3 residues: CASSPRDRGPGEQFF. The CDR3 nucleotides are TGTGCCAGCAGTCCTCGGGACAGGGGTCCGGGAGAGCAGTTCTTC.

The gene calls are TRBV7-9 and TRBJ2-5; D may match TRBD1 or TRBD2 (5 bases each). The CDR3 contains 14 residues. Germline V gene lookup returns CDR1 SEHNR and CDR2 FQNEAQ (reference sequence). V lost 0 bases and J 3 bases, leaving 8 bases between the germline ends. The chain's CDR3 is CASSLAGTKETQYF. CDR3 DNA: TGTGCCAGCAGCTTAGCGGGGACCAAAGAGACCCAGTACTTC.

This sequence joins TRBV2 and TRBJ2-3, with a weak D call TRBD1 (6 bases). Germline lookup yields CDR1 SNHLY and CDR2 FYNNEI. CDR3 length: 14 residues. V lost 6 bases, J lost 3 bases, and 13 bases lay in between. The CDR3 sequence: CASSFSTGTDTQYF. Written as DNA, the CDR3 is TGTGCCAGCAGCTTTTCGACAGGAACAGATACGCAGTATTTT.